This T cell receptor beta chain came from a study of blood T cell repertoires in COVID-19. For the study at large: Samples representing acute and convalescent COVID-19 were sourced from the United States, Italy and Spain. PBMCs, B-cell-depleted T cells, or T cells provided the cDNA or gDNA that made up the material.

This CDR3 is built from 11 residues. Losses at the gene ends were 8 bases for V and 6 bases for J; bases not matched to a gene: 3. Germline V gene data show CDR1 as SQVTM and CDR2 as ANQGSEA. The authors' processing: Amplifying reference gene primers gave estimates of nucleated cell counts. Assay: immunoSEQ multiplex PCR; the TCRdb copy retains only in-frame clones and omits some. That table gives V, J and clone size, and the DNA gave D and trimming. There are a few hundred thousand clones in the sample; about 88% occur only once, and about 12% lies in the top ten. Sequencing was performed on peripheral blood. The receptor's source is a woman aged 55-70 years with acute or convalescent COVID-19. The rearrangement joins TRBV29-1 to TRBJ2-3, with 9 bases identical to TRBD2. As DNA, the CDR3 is TGCAGCCCCCTAGCGGGGGATACGCAGTATTTT. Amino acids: CSPLAGDTQYF.